This T cell receptor beta chain appears in the sequencing data of a study of blood T cell repertoires in COVID-19. About the research overall: Samples came from the United States, Italy and Spain, spanning acute and convalescent COVID-19. Sources were T cells, B-cell-depleted T cells, or PBMCs; the material itself was cDNA or gDNA.

Germline-derived CDR1 and CDR2 are LNHDA and SQIVND (reference sequence). J was trimmed by 8 bases and V by 6 bases; bases with no gene match: 10. The CDR3 totals 14 residues. Repertoires were generated with immunoSEQ multiplex PCR, while TCRdb's copy carries only in-frame clones and drops some. The sample has 90,000 to 140,000 clones; under 80% are singletons. The TCR originated in a woman in her seventies with acute or convalescent COVID-19. The specimen sequenced was peripheral blood. The rearrangement joins TRBV19 to TRBJ2-1; 7 bases are shared with TRBD1. CDR3 sequence: CASRDRVEGDEQFF. For the CDR3, the DNA is TGTGCCAGTAGAGACAGGGTTGAGGGCGATGAGCAGTTCTTC.